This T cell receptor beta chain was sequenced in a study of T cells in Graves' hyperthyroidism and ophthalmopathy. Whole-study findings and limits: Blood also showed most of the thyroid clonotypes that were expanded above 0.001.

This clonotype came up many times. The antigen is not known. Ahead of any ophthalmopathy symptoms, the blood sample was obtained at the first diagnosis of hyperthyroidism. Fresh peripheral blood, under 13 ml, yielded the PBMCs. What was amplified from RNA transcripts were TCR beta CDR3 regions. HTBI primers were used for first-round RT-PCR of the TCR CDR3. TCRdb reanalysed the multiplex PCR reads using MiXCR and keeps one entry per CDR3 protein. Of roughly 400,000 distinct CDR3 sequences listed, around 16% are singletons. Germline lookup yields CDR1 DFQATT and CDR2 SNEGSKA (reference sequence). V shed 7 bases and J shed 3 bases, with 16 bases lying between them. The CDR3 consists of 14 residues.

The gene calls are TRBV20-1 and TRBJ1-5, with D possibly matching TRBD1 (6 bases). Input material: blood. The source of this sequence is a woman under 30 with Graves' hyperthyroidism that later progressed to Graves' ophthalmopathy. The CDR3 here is CSGSKGQVNQPQHF. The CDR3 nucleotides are TGCAGTGGCTCAAAGGGACAAGTCAATCAGCCCCAGCATTTT.